The 15 T cell receptor beta chains in this list originate from one sample, sequenced in a study of long-term antiretroviral therapy in people with HIV. This was the immunoSEQ v3.0 assay at survey level. The table came from immunoSEQ multiplex PCR; TCRdb's copy has only in-frame clones and leaves some out. Found here are 20,000 to 25,000 clones, over 75% of them singletons; the top ten hold around 7.2%. Here the sequenced sample was unsorted PBMCs, taken 1.5 years after starting antiretroviral therapy. Receptors were obtained from a man under 40 with HIV.

The J gene is TRBJ1-5, the V gene TRBV7-2, with D uncertain. V was cut by 1 base and J by 0 bases, with 1 base left in between. In germline, CDR1 is SGHTA, CDR2 FQGNSA. CDR3 length: 13 residues. The DNA of the CDR3 is TGTGCCAGCAGCTTAGATAGCAATCAGCCCCAGCATTTT. Translated: CASSLDSNQPQHF. Based on the CDR3 plus reference TRBV7-2 and TRBJ1-5, the full variable domain is GAGVSQSPSNKVTEKGKDVELRCDPISGHTALYWYRQSLGQGLEFLIYFQGNSAPDKSGLPSDRFSAERTGGSVSTLTIQRTQQEDSAVYLCASSLDSNQPQHFGDGTRLSIL.

The chain couples TRBV5-1 to TRBJ2-5; perhaps TRBD2 as D (6 bases). The CDR3 covers 15 residues. The V gene's germline CDR1 is SGHRS and CDR2 YFSETQ. Trimming stripped 4 bases from V and 2 bases from J, with 15 bases between. The CDR3, as DNA: TGCGCCAGCAGCATAGGGGACTGGTCACAAGAGACCCAGTACTTC. This sequence encodes CASSIGDWSQETQYF.

This chain uses TRBV7-2 with TRBJ2-7; 11 bases map to TRBD1. The CDR3 has 14 residues. CDR1 and CDR2 from the germline V gene are SGHTA and FQGNSA. The V gene end was trimmed by 5 bases and the J gene end by 2 bases; junction bases not matched to a gene: 2. This CDR3 is CASSADRGPYEQYF. CDR3 coding DNA: TGTGCCAGCAGCGCGGACAGGGGGCCCTACGAGCAGTACTTC.

This clone was found a few times. V gene TRBV2 combines with J gene TRBJ1-5; 12 bases agree with TRBD1. V gave up 6 bases and J gave up 2 bases; unmatched junction bases: 11. The length of the CDR3 is 18 residues. CDR1 is SNHLY and CDR2 is FYNNEI in the germline V gene. The CDR3 loop is CASSSRLGQGAGNQPQHF. CDR3 in DNA: TGTGCCAGCAGCTCCAGGTTGGGACAGGGGGCAGGCAATCAGCCCCAGCATTTT. Looking up the rest from reference TRBV2 and TRBJ1-5 gives the full variable domain: EPEVTQTPSHQVTQMGQEVILRCVPISNHLYFYWYRQILGQKVEFLVSFYNNEISEKSEIFDDQFSVERPDGSNFTLKIRSTKLEDSAMYFCASSSRLGQGAGNQPQHFGDGTRLSIL.

This clone was found a few times. Other DNA sequences in this sample translate to the same CDR3. The J gene is TRBJ1-5, the V gene TRBV19, with no clear D. This CDR3 contains 15 residues. The V gene's germline CDR1 is LNHDA and CDR2 SQIVND (reference sequence). The V and J ends lost 7 bases and 0 bases respectively, with 13 bases between them. CDR3 protein: CASTPGSYSNQPQHF. In DNA, the CDR3 is TGTGCCAGTACCCCCGGCTCGTATAGCAATCAGCCCCAGCATTTT. The full variable domain, in which reference TRBV19 and TRBJ1-5 provide the parts outside the CDR3, is DGGITQSPKYLFRKEGQNVTLSCEQNLNHDAMYWYRQDPGQGLRLIYYSQIVNDFQKGDIAEGYSVSREKKESFPLTVTSAQKNPTAFYLCASTPGSYSNQPQHFGDGTRLSIL.

The J gene is TRBJ2-7, the V gene TRBV19; D assignment may be TRBD1 or TRBD2 (6 bases each). The CDR3 runs to 14 residues. Germline V gene sequence: CDR1 LNHDA, CDR2 SQIVND (reference sequence). Trimming took 8 bases from V and 3 from J, leaving 17 bases between them. The chain's CDR3 is CASSLGGPVYEQYF. CDR3 DNA sequence: TGTGCCAGTTCATTGGGGGGCCCCGTCTACGAGCAGTACTTC.

The J gene is TRBJ2-3, the V gene TRBV5-1, with TRBD2 matching 8 bases. CDR3 size: 17 residues. Germline V lookup: CDR1 SGHRS, CDR2 YFSETQ. V lost 4 bases, J lost 2 bases, and 12 bases stayed unmatched. The CDR3 DNA is TGCGCCAGCAGCCCGGGGACAACTAGCGGTCACACAGATACGCAGTATTTT. This encodes CASSPGTTSGHTDTQYF.

This rearrangement joins TRBV7-8 to TRBJ1-3; D gene ambiguous. V gave up 1 base and J gave up 0 bases, with 10 bases separating them. The CDR3 extends over 16 amino acids. CDR1 and CDR2 (germline): SGHVS, FQNEAQ. The CDR3 is CASSLVGWNSGNTIYF. The CDR3, as DNA: TGTGCCAGCAGCTTAGTAGGCTGGAACTCTGGAAACACCATATATTTT.

In its sample, this clone is medium-sized. The chain combines TRBV4-3 with TRBJ1-2; maybe TRBD1 (5 bases). V lost 0 bases and J 10 bases, leaving 15 bases between the germline ends. Germline V gene lookup returns CDR1 LGHNA and CDR2 YSLEER. This CDR3 region has 14 residues. Here the CDR3 DNA reads TGCGCCAGCAGCCAAGAGAGCGGGGCAAGACCCTACACCTTC. Translating it yields CASSQESGARPYTF.

CDR3 loop: CASSLRTGNTEAFF. In DNA form, the CDR3 reads TGCGCCAGCAGCCTCAGGACGGGGAACACTGAAGCTTTCTTT. The rearrangement uses TRBV5-1 and TRBJ1-1; D gene unclear. Trimming took off 4 bases at V and 1 base at J, with 11 bases between the two ends. The CDR3 loop spans 14 amino acids. CDR1 is SGHRS and CDR2 is YFSETQ in the germline V gene.

This clone was seen a few times. The rearrangement uses TRBV4-2 and TRBJ2-7; TRBD1 agrees at 7 bases. The V gene end was trimmed by 1 base and the J gene end by 2 bases; junction bases not matched to a gene: 2. This CDR3 is 14 amino acids long. Per the germline V gene, CDR1 is LGHNA and CDR2 is YNFKEQ. This CDR3 reads CASSQGQGTYEQYF. For the CDR3, the DNA is TGTGCCAGCAGCCAAGGACAGGGAACCTACGAGCAGTACTTC.

CDR3 residues: CASSQVQGAGEKLFF. The DNA for the CDR3 is TGCGCCAGCAGCCAAGTACAGGGGGCCGGGGAAAAACTGTTTTTT. The chain is built from TRBV4-1 and TRBJ1-4; 9 bases are shared with TRBD1. The J segment lost 8 bases and the V segment lost 1 base, leaving 5 bases of the junction unmatched. This CDR3 region has 15 residues. The V gene's germline CDR1 is MGHRA and CDR2 YSYEKL.

This clone was recorded a few times. The J gene is TRBJ2-7, the V gene TRBV19; D is perhaps TRBD1 or TRBD2 (5 bases each). The CDR3 has 12 residues. Germline V gene data show CDR1 as LNHDA and CDR2 as SQIVND (reference sequence). V was cut by 6 bases and J by 2 bases, with 8 bases left in between. The CDR3 nucleotides read TGTGCCAGTAGCGGGACCGCCTACGAGCAGTACTTC. It is translated as CASSGTAYEQYF.

Here the CDR3 reads CASSPTTRGHEQYF. CDR3 coding DNA: TGTGCCAGCAGTCCAACTACGAGGGGGCACGAGCAGTACTTC. V and J are TRBV27 and TRBJ2-7; 7 nucleotides match TRBD1. CDR1 and CDR2 from the germline V gene are MNHEY and SMNVEV (reference sequence). The CDR3 spans 14 residues. V lost 5 bases and J lost 5; bases outside the gene matches: 9.

The chain carries TRBV21-1 and TRBJ1-5; the table's TRBD1 call for D was not verified on the DNA. TRBV21-1 is assigned pseudogene status. This CDR3 has 17 amino acids. The CDR3 protein is CASTQRGLGVSNQPQHF. CDR3 sequence (DNA): TGTGCCAGCACCCAAAGGGGGTTAGGGGTAAGCAATCAGCCCCAGCATTTT.